These T cell receptor beta chains were read from a single sample in a study of T cell repertoires in cytomegalovirus infection. TCRdb used MiXCR to reprocess the reads, holding one entry per CDR3 protein. The sample holds about 98,000 distinct CDR3 sequences, about 15% seen once. Sequences were obtained from PBMCs. These receptors were taken from a human donor in good health (CMV status not recorded). Some clones in this sample may be carry-over from other donors' samples. Both conserved end residues are part of each CDR3. Each record gives: J gene, CDR3 length, V gene, clone size, D gene, CDR3 DNA, CDR3 protein. D genes are given only for firm matches. For some rows the clone size is stated as once, few or many, or as a class when expanded; others skip it.

TRBJ1-1 13 TRBV29-1 . . TGCAGCGGATGGACAGCCCTGGACACTGAAGCTTTCTTT CSGWTALDTEAFF
TRBJ2-5 13 TRBV7-8 few . TGTGCCAGCAGCGCTACAGGGAGGGAGACCCAGTACTTC CASSATGRETQYF
TRBJ2-4 14 TRBV6-1 many TRBD2 TGTGCCAGCAGTGGAGGTAGCGGGTCGAACATTCAGTACTTC CASSGGSGSNIQYF
TRBJ1-6 15 TRBV7-9 many . TGTGCCAGCAGCGGGGGCGGGGCGAGGAATTCACCCCTCCACTTT CASSGGGARNSPLHF
TRBJ2-3 16 TRBV5-4 many TRBD2 TGTGCCAGCAGCTTGGCCCAGCGGGGCAGCACAGATACGCAGTATTTT CASSLAQRGSTDTQYF
TRBJ1-5 15 TRBV7-2 many . TGTGCCAGCAGCCCCCGGACGGGACGAATTCAGCCCCAGCATTTT CASSPRTGRIQPQHF
TRBJ1-5 15 TRBV20-1 few . TGCAGTGCTGGAACAGGGACGGTAGCGGGTCAGCCCCAGCATTTT CSAGTGTVAGQPQHF
TRBJ2-7 15 TRBV5-1 few . TGCGCCAGCAGCCCAACCTGGACAGTCCCCTACGAGCAGTACTTC CASSPTWTVPYEQYF
TRBJ2-2 13 TRBV7-7 many . TGTGCTATTATCCTGGGAGACACCGGGGAGCTGTTTTTT CAIILGDTGELFF
TRBJ1-1 16 TRBV28 . TRBD1 TGTGCCAGCAGCTTCTTCCGGGCAGGGGGCATCACTGAAGCTTTCTTT CASSFFRAGGITEAFF
TRBJ2-7 16 TRBV12-5 . TRBD1 TGTGCTAGTGGTTCCCCGTCCGGGACAGGGGGCCACGAGCAGTACTTC CASGSPSGTGGHEQYF
TRBJ1-5 14 TRBV6-6 few . TGTGCCAGCATCCAAACTCCTGGGTGGCAGCCCCAGCATTTT CASIQTPGWQPQHF
TRBJ2-7 16 TRBV6-2/TRBV6-3 many TRBD1 TGTGCCAGCAGACAAACGACAGGGGTCAACTCCTACGAGCAGTACTTC CASRQTTGVNSYEQYF
TRBJ1-5 14 TRBV7-2 many TRBD1 TGTGCCAGCAGCCTTGACAGGGCTCATCAGCCCCAGCATTTT CASSLDRAHQPQHF
TRBJ1-5 14 TRBV12-3/TRBV12-4 few . TGTGCCAGCGCGTCGGGGGGAAGCAATCAGCCCCAGCATTTT CASASGGSNQPQHF
TRBJ2-7 15 TRBV12-3/TRBV12-4 many . TGTGCCAGCAGTTTAAGGGTCGGCGCTGGCTACGAGCAGTACTTC CASSLRVGAGYEQYF
TRBJ1-4 15 TRBV7-2 many TRBD1 TGTGCCAGCAGCTTAGGAACAGGGGTCTGGGAAAAACTGTTTTTT CASSLGTGVWEKLFF
TRBJ1-6 14 TRBV12-3/TRBV12-4 many . TGTGCCAGCAGTTTGGCAGGGAACAATTCACCCCTCCACTTT CASSLAGNNSPLHF
TRBJ2-5 12 TRBV20-1 few TRBD2 TGCAGTCCGGGACTAGACGCGGAGACCCAGTACTTC CSPGLDAETQYF
TRBJ1-1 16 TRBV5-1 . TRBD1 TGCGCCAGCACCCGATATTCCCCCGACAGGGGAGCTGAAGCTTTCTTT CASTRYSPDRGAEAFF
TRBJ1-2 13 TRBV7-2 many . TGTGCCAGCAGCTTAGGCGCGGGGCTTGGCTACACCTTC CASSLGAGLGYTF
TRBJ2-7 14 TRBV7-2 few . TGTGCCAGCAGCCCGATGGGCAGGAACTACGAGCAGTACTTC CASSPMGRNYEQYF
TRBJ2-2 17 TRBV5-1 many TRBD2 TGCGCCAGCAGCTTGGCCCTACTAGCGGACAACACCGGGGAGCTGTTTTTT CASSLALLADNTGELFF
TRBJ2-1 12 TRBV20-1 . . TGCAGTGCCCTCCCAGGCGGGGATGAGCAGTTCTTC CSALPGGDEQFF
TRBJ1-1 14 TRBV20-1 . TRBD1 TGCAGTGCTAGAGCAGGGGGCGTGGGCACTGAAGCTTTCTTT CSARAGGVGTEAFF
TRBJ2-4 13 TRBV5-1 . . TGCGCCAGCAGCTTGGATAGGGTTGACATTCAGTACTTC CASSLDRVDIQYF
TRBJ2-3 15 TRBV7-2 many TRBD1 TGTGCCAGCAGCCTCGGGACAGCTAGCACAGATACGCAGTATTTT CASSLGTASTDTQYF
TRBJ1-2 12 TRBV7-6 . . TGTGCCAGCAGCTCCCTTCGGGAGGAACGCACCTTC CASSSLREERTF
TRBJ1-5 13 TRBV4-2 . . TGTGCCAGCAGCCGAAGGACCGATCAGCCCCAGCATTTT CASSRRTDQPQHF
TRBJ1-4 13 TRBV12-3/TRBV12-4 . . TGTGCCAGCAGTTCTGAACTCGACGAAAAACTGTTTTTT CASSSELDEKLFF
TRBJ2-2 16 TRBV10-3 many TRBD2 TGTGCCATCAGTGAACCTAGCGGGGGGCGAACCGGGGAGCTGTTTTTT CAISEPSGGRTGELFF
TRBJ2-3 14 TRBV29-1 . . TGCAGCGCCACTTGGGGGCCTCGGGCAGATACGCAGTATTTT CSATWGPRADTQYF
TRBJ1-3 15 TRBV7-2 many . TGTGCCAGCAGCTTCAGGGGCCCCTCTGGAAACACCATATATTTT CASSFRGPSGNTIYF
TRBJ2-7 12 TRBV12-3/TRBV12-4 many . TGTGCCAGCAGTGTCAGGGGCCACGAGCAGTACTTC CASSVRGHEQYF
TRBJ2-7 14 TRBV6-6 few . TGTGCCAGCAGTTACTCGAAAAGGGCCTACGAGCAGTACTTC CASSYSKRAYEQYF
TRBJ1-6 15 TRBV7-6 few . TGTGCCAGCAGCTTAAAGGGAACGGATAATTCACCCCTCCACTTT CASSLKGTDNSPLHF
TRBJ1-2 13 TRBV6-5 . . TGTGCCAGCAGTCCCCAGGCAGGGAGCGGCTACACCTTC CASSPQAGSGYTF
TRBJ1-2 14 TRBV7-9 few TRBD1 TGTGCCAGCAGCCACATGACAGGGGTTTGGGGCTACACCTTC CASSHMTGVWGYTF
TRBJ1-4 18 TRBV7-9 . TRBD1 TGTGCCAGCAGCTTGGACAGGGGAGGGGGTGAGGAAAATGAAAAACTGTTTTTT CASSLDRGGGEENEKLFF
TRBJ2-7 17 TRBV7-6 many . TGTGCCAGCAGCTTAGCAGGGGGGGGCGGGATGGCCTACGAGCAGTACTTC CASSLAGGGGMAYEQYF